Presented here are 4 T cell receptor beta chains from one specimen sequenced in a study of vaccination and CD4 T cells after COVID-19. Treatment described: approximately nine-day PBMC culture with coronavirus spike peptide pools or control peptides (ViraFEST assay). The unexposed donor's CD4+ T cells were collected before the COVID-19 pandemic (2011-2018). No antigen has been identified for these receptors. CD4+ T cells that had been cultured provided DNA sequenced with the Oncomine TCR Beta short-read assay. TCRdb re-derived calls from the PCR reads in MiXCR, one entry per CDR3 protein. This table holds fewer than 2,500 distinct CDR3 sequences, 46% found once. Specimen: CD4+ T cells from blood, cultured in vitro. The receptors derive from a human donor in good health.

This chain links TRBV7-9 with TRBJ2-5; D is perhaps TRBD1 or TRBD2 (5 bases each). The CDR3 contains 15 residues. V was trimmed by 3 bases and J by 2 bases, leaving 13 bases between them. CDR1 is SEHNR and CDR2 is FQNEAQ in the germline V gene (reference sequence). DNA for the CDR3: TGTGCCAGCAGCTTGGCCGGGGCCACTCAAGAGACCCAGTACTTC. This codes for CASSLAGATQETQYF.

The CDR3 DNA reads as TGTGCCAGCAGCGCGGAGGCGAAAGAGACCCAGTACTTC. It encodes CASSAEAKETQYF. The V and J genes are TRBV2 and TRBJ2-5; maybe TRBD2 (5 bases). This CDR3 region has 13 residues. Looked up from germline, CDR1 is SNHLY and CDR2 is FYNNEI. Trimming cost V 6 bases and J 3 bases, with 11 bases left between them.

This clonotype was seen a handful of times. The genes are TRBV24-1 and TRBJ2-3; D not resolved. V lost 4 bases to trimming and J lost 0 bases, with 4 bases between them. The length of the CDR3 is 13 residues. Germline V lookup: CDR1 KGHDR, CDR2 SFDVKD. DNA of the CDR3: TGTGCCACCAGTGAGCTAAGCACAGATACGCAGTATTTT. This encodes CATSELSTDTQYF.

This chain links TRBV25-1 with TRBJ1-1; TRBD1 matches at 10 bases. J gave up 5 bases and V 4 bases, and 7 bases lay outside the gene matches. The CDR3 totals 15 residues. Germline V gives CDR1 MGHDK, CDR2 SYGVNS. Written as DNA, the CDR3 is TGTGCCAGCAGTGTTTGGGACAGGGGAGGAACTGAAGCTTTCTTT. As protein: CASSVWDRGGTEAFF.